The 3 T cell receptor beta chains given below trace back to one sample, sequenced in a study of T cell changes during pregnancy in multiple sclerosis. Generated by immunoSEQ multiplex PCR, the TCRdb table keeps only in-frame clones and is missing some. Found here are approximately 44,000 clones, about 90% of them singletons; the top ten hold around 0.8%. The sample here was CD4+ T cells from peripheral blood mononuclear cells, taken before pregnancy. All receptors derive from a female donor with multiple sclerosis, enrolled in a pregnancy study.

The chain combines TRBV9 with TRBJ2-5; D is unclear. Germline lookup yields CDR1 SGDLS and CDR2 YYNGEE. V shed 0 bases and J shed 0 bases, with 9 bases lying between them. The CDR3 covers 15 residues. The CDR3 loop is CASSVGTGYQETQYF. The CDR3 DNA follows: TGTGCCAGCAGCGTAGGAACCGGGTACCAAGAGACCCAGTACTTC.

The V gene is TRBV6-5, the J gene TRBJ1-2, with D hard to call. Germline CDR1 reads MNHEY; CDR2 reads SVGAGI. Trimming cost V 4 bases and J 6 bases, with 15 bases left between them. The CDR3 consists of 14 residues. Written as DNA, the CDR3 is TGTGCCAGCAGTTTCCAAGGTCGGCGGAATGGCTACACCTTC. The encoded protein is CASSFQGRRNGYTF.

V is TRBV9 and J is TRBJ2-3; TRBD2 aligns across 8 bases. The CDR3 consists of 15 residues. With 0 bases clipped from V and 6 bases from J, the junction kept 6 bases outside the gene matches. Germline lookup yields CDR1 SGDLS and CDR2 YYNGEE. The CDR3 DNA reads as TGTGCCAGCAGCGTAGACCAGGGGACTAGGGATACGCAGTATTTT. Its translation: CASSVDQGTRDTQYF.